This T cell receptor beta chain comes out of a study of human T cells and chemical hapten exposure. TCRdb independently ran MiXCR on the RACE reads; one entry per CDR3 protein. The sample includes about 100,000 distinct CDR3 sequences, roughly a tenth of them seen just once. The germline V gene encodes CDR1 SGHVS and CDR2 FQNEAQ. The CDR3 contains 17 residues. Trimming left V 0 bases short and J 6 bases short, with 18 bases between. As for time point: patch test 1, 2 weeks after DPC sensitization. Indicated treatment: therapeutic diphenylcyclopropenone sensitization with weekly scalp DPC. This clonotype came up a few times.

This specimen was whole blood, taken in connection with sensitization to the hapten diphenylcyclopropenone (DPC). This receptor was taken from a man aged 35 to 55 with alopecia areata. Some clones in this sample may be carry-over from other donors' samples. The genes are TRBV7-8 and TRBJ2-1; the D gene could be TRBD1 or TRBD2 (5 bases each). DNA of the CDR3: TGTGCCAGCAGCTTAGCGGAAGGGGAGCCGCTCTCCAATGAGCAGTTCTTC. It translates to CASSLAEGEPLSNEQFF.